Presented here are 12 T cell receptor beta chains from one specimen sequenced in a study of blood T cell repertoires in COVID-19. Here immunoSEQ multiplex PCR was the method, and the copy in TCRdb shows in-frame clones only, minus some. The data show 53,000 or so clones, over 90% seen once. The sequenced material came from peripheral blood. All receptors come from a human donor in a cohort sampled during active COVID-19.

The chain links TRBV7-2 to TRBJ2-1; 10 bases agree with TRBD2. Germline V gene lookup returns CDR1 SGHTA and CDR2 FQGNSA. The CDR3 sequence is 15 residues long. Trimming cost V 4 bases and J 12 bases; bases outside gene matches: 12. The CDR3 sequence: CASSYAGLAGVGQFF. The CDR3 DNA reads TGTGCCAGCAGCTATGCCGGGCTAGCGGGAGTTGGGCAGTTCTTC.

CDR3 DNA: TGTGCCATCAGTGAGACCACAGGGGCGGATGGCTACACCTTC. This sequence encodes CAISETTGADGYTF. The chain is built from TRBV10-3 and TRBJ1-2; 7 bases align to TRBD1. In germline, CDR1 is ENHRY, CDR2 SYGVKD. This CDR3 contains 14 residues. V shed 2 bases, J shed 6 bases, and the junction held 6 bases outside the gene matches.

The chain links TRBV7-2 to TRBJ2-2, with D possibly TRBD2 on 7 matching bases. The CDR3 is 16 amino acids. The V end was cut by 0 bases, the J end by 3 bases, with 11 bases between. Germline values: CDR1 SGHTA, CDR2 FQGNSA. CDR3 sequence reads: CASSLAVGGHTGELFF. CDR3 nucleotides: TGTGCCAGCAGCTTAGCGGTGGGGGGGCACACCGGGGAGCTGTTTTTT.

The V and J genes are TRBV19 and TRBJ1-5, with no clear D. The CDR3 loop spans 15 amino acids. Germline assignment: CDR1 LNHDA and CDR2 SQIVND (reference sequence). V lost 1 base and J 0 bases, leaving 7 bases between the germline ends. This chain's CDR3 is CASSIASYSNQPQHF. DNA for the CDR3: TGTGCCAGTAGTATAGCCAGTTATAGCAATCAGCCCCAGCATTTT.

The V call is TRBV7-3, the J call TRBJ2-2; D remains unclear. The CDR3 runs 15 residues. Per germline, CDR1 SGHTA and CDR2 FQGTGA. The V and J ends lost 5 bases and 3 bases respectively, with 13 bases between them. CDR3 sequence (DNA): TGTGCCAGCAGCCCGCGGCCGGGTTACACCGGGGAGCTGTTTTTT. This translates into CASSPRPGYTGELFF.

Here the CDR3 reads CASRKYRNTEAFF. For the CDR3, the DNA is TGTGCCAGCAGAAAGTATAGGAACACTGAAGCTTTCTTT. V gene TRBV12-3 or TRBV12-4 combines with J gene TRBJ1-1, with D hard to call. The CDR3 has 13 amino acids. Trimming took off 6 bases at V and 1 base at J, with 9 bases between the two ends.

V is TRBV24-1 and J is TRBJ2-5; tentatively, D is TRBD1 (5 bases). V was shortened by 7 bases and J by 0 bases, with 8 bases between the two germline ends. CDR1 is KGHDR and CDR2 is SFDVKD in the germline V gene. This CDR3 is built from 13 residues. DNA for the CDR3: TGTGCCACCAGCAGGGCTTACCAAGAGACCCAGTACTTC. Amino acid sequence: CATSRAYQETQYF.

This clone appeared a single time. The V call is TRBV29-1, the J call TRBJ2-5; D not certain. This CDR3 contains 10 residues. Germline V gene sequence: CDR1 SQVTM, CDR2 ANQGSEA. The V end was cut by 7 bases, the J end by 5 bases, with 8 bases between. This chain's CDR3 is CSGILETQYF. The CDR3 coding sequence is TGCAGCGGTATATTGGAGACCCAGTACTTC.

This clone was counted only a few times. The chain recombines TRBV5-4 with TRBJ2-1; TRBD2 aligns across 8 bases. Trimming removed 3 bases from V and 6 bases from J; junction bases left unmatched: 5. Germline V lookup: CDR1 SGHNT, CDR2 YYREEE (reference sequence). This CDR3 is 14 amino acids long. CDR3 coding DNA: TGTGCCAGCAGCTCTGTTGGACTAGCCAATGAGCAGTTCTTC. It translates to CASSSVGLANEQFF.

The genes are TRBV4-3 and TRBJ2-1, with TRBD1 identical over 9 bases. The V gene end was trimmed by 4 bases and the J gene end by 3 bases; junction bases not matched to a gene: 4. The CDR3 extends over 15 amino acids. Germline CDR1 LGHNA, CDR2 YSLEER. In DNA form, the CDR3 reads TGCGCCAGCAGCCTAGGGGACAGGGTCTACAATGAGCAGTTCTTC. This encodes CASSLGDRVYNEQFF.

V is TRBV19 and J is TRBJ1-1; a weak D match, TRBD1 (6 bases). Germline loops: CDR1 LNHDA, CDR2 SQIVND (reference sequence). Trimming took 1 base from V and 8 from J, leaving 8 bases between them. The CDR3 totals 12 residues. For the CDR3, the DNA is TGTGCCAGTAGTATAGCCCAGGGGGAAGCTTTCTTT. Translation gives CASSIAQGEAFF.

The V and J genes are TRBV19 and TRBJ1-5; D is unresolved. The CDR3 sequence is 13 residues long. CDR1 is LNHDA, CDR2 SQIVND, per germline (reference sequence). V shed 8 bases and J shed 4 bases, with 12 bases lying between them. The CDR3 region has the DNA TGTGCCAGTTCTTCTGTGAGAAATCAGCCCCAGCATTTT. Translated, it gives CASSSVRNQPQHF.